This T cell receptor beta chain was documented in a study of radiotherapy plus CTLA-4 blockade in lung cancer. Sequencing used immunoSEQ multiplex PCR; TCRdb keeps in-frame clones, though not all of them. The table has more than 25,000 clones, over 60% seen once. Comment on this clone: Its antigen remains unknown.

The V segment lost 3 bases and the J segment 2 bases; nucleotides outside the gene matches: 8. The CDR3 extends over 16 amino acids. CDR1 is MDHEN, CDR2 SYDVKM, per germline. Broader study findings: In blood, tumor-derived TCR clones expanded after radiotherapy plus ipilimumab.

This receptor was taken from a human donor with non-small cell lung cancer that progressed on radiotherapy plus ipilimumab. The rearrangement uses TRBV28 and TRBJ1-1; TRBD1 matches at 8 bases. The material was peripheral blood, obtained from a patient treated with radiotherapy plus ipilimumab. The CDR3 region has the DNA TGTGCCAGCAGTTTTTTCGGACAGGGAAGCAACACTGAAGCTTTCTTT. Its translation: CASSFFGQGSNTEAFF.